The 13 T cell receptor beta chains given below trace back to one sample, sequenced in a study of T cell changes during pregnancy in multiple sclerosis. TCRdb keeps only in-frame clones here, not all; method: immunoSEQ multiplex PCR. The sample has approximately 100,000 clones, almost 95% seen once; the top ten hold approximately 0.97%. The starting material was peripheral blood, obtained before pregnancy. The receptors shown here come from a female donor with multiple sclerosis, enrolled in a pregnancy study.

The chain is built from TRBV7-9 and TRBJ2-6; no reliable D call. This CDR3 has 17 residues. Looked up from germline, CDR1 is SEHNR and CDR2 is FQNEAQ (reference sequence). V dropped 5 bases and J dropped 0 bases, with 14 bases sitting between them. CDR3 DNA: TGTGCCAGCAGCCTGGTCGGGTCCTTCTCTGGGGCCAACGTCCTGACTTTC. Translated: CASSLVGSFSGANVLTF. The complete variable domain, with remaining parts taken from reference TRBV7-9 and TRBJ2-6, reads DTGVSQNPRHKITKRGQNVTFRCDPISEHNRLYWYRQTLGQGPEFLTYFQNEAQLEKSRLLSDRFSAERPKGSFSTLEIQRTEQGDSAMYLCASSLVGSFSGANVLTFGAGSRLTVL.

The chain employs TRBV7-9 and TRBJ2-7; TRBD1 agrees at 8 bases. From germline, CDR1 is SEHNR and CDR2 FQNEAQ (reference sequence). CDR3 length: 14 residues. The J segment lost 2 bases and the V segment lost 3 bases, leaving 3 bases of the junction unmatched. CDR3 in DNA: TGTGCCAGCAGCTTGACAGGGGACCCCTACGAGCAGTACTTC. Protein sequence: CASSLTGDPYEQYF.

The chain has TRBV5-1 and TRBJ2-7, with D hard to call. Germline-derived CDR1 and CDR2 are SGHRS and YFSETQ. Trimming cost V 0 bases and J 3 bases, with 10 bases left between them. The CDR3 covers 14 residues. The CDR3 DNA is TGCGCCAGCAGCTTGGTGCAGGCGAGCTACGAGCAGTACTTC. Protein: CASSLVQASYEQYF.

The chain couples TRBV5-5 to TRBJ2-7; 11 positions match TRBD2. The CDR3 is 16 amino acids. Trimming at V came to 4 bases and at J to 3 bases, leaving 9 bases not matched to a gene. Germline V gene lookup returns CDR1 SGHKS and CDR2 YYEKEE (reference sequence). CDR3 sequence (DNA): TGTGCCAGCAGCCTCACTAGCGGGGGAACCCACTACGAGCAGTACTTC. This encodes CASSLTSGGTHYEQYF.

V and J are TRBV9 and TRBJ1-1; unclear D gene. The germline V and J ends were trimmed by 0 bases and 4 bases, with 10 bases remaining between them. CDR3 length equals 14 residues. CDR1 is SGDLS, CDR2 YYNGEE, per germline. CDR3 sequence reads: CASSVVSVSTEAFF. Written as DNA, the CDR3 is TGTGCCAGCAGCGTAGTGTCAGTATCCACTGAAGCTTTCTTT.

The count of this clone is one. The chain has TRBV7-3 and TRBJ2-3, with 9 bases identical to TRBD2. The V segment lost 5 bases and the J segment 4 bases; nucleotides outside the gene matches: 10. The CDR3 runs 16 residues. The germline V gene has CDR1 SGHTA and CDR2 FQGTGA. This chain's CDR3 is CASSPVGTSPADTQYF. The DNA of the CDR3 is TGTGCCAGCAGCCCCGTTGGGACTAGCCCAGCAGATACGCAGTATTTT.

CDR3 protein: CASSLASGMNTEAFF. The CDR3, as DNA: TGTGCCAGCAGCTTAGCTTCCGGGATGAACACTGAAGCTTTCTTT. The chain combines TRBV7-2 with TRBJ1-1; D unclear. Trimming took off 0 bases at V and 0 bases at J, with 8 bases between the two ends. The CDR3 spans 15 residues. Germline-derived CDR1 and CDR2 are SGHTA and FQGNSA.

The chain links TRBV4-1 to TRBJ1-2, with D perhaps TRBD1 (6 bases). The V end lost 3 bases, the J end lost 2 bases, and 7 bases lay between the germline ends. Germline V lookup: CDR1 MGHRA, CDR2 YSYEKL. CDR3 length equals 13 residues. The CDR3 sequence is CASSHGQNYGYTF. Written as DNA, the CDR3 is TGCGCCAGCAGCCATGGACAGAACTATGGCTACACCTTC.

The CDR3 here is CASSYTRSSYEQYF. DNA for the CDR3: TGTGCCAGCAGTTACACAAGGAGCTCCTACGAGCAGTACTTC. The chain carries TRBV6-5 and TRBJ2-7; D remains unclear. The germline gives CDR1 MNHEY, CDR2 SVGAGI. CDR3 length: 14 amino acids. V lost 2 bases and J lost 0, with 8 bases in between.

This rearrangement joins TRBV5-1 to TRBJ1-4, with 12 bases identical to TRBD1. This CDR3 contains 16 residues. Germline lookup yields CDR1 SGHRS and CDR2 YFSETQ. Trimming cost V 2 bases and J 8 bases; bases outside gene matches: 7. CDR3: CASSLGTGGLREKLFF. The CDR3 nucleotides read TGCGCCAGCAGCTTAGGGACAGGGGGCCTAAGGGAAAAACTGTTTTTT.

This chain joins TRBV7-8 and TRBJ1-1; no clear D. Per germline, CDR1 SGHVS and CDR2 FQNEAQ. This CDR3 has 12 amino acids. Trimming cost V 5 bases and J 6 bases, with 10 bases left between them. CDR3 bases: TGTGCCAGCAGCCCACAGTACGCTGAAGCTTTCTTT. This gives the protein CASSPQYAEAFF.

The chain couples TRBV11-2 to TRBJ1-4; the match to TRBD1 covers 8 bases. The V gene end was trimmed by 4 bases and the J gene end by 7 bases; junction bases not matched to a gene: 20. Germline CDR1 SGHAT, CDR2 FQNNGV. The CDR3 runs 19 residues. CDR3 sequence reads: CASSSSLGKRQGMSEKLFF. CDR3 DNA: TGTGCCAGCAGCTCTAGTTTGGGGAAGCGACAGGGGATGAGTGAAAAACTGTTTTTT.

This clone was detected a few times. The chain links TRBV27 to TRBJ1-1; D is ambiguous. V lost 1 base and J 0 bases, leaving 6 bases between the germline ends. CDR1 and CDR2 (germline): MNHEY, SMNVEV (reference sequence). This CDR3 is built from 14 residues. CDR3 in amino acids: CASSLYRVNTEAFF. For the CDR3, the DNA is TGTGCCAGCAGTTTATATCGGGTGAACACTGAAGCTTTCTTT.